One sample yielded the 29 T cell receptor beta chains listed below, sequenced in a study of shared clonotypes between healthy human individuals. The repertoire was sequenced with immunoSEQ multiplex PCR; TCRdb's copy has only in-frame clones and lacks some. The data contain roughly 120,000 clones, approximately 70% of them singletons. The source material was memory CD8+ T cells sorted from blood. The subset: CD45RO+ cells pooled with CCR7-negative TemRA cells. These TCRs come from a woman between 25 and 40 years old in good health.

The chain combines TRBV25-1 with TRBJ2-7; D is possibly TRBD1 (6 bases). The germline V gene encodes CDR1 MGHDK and CDR2 SYGVNS. This CDR3 comprises 14 residues. Trimming stripped 1 base from V and 1 base from J, with 8 bases between. In nucleotides, the CDR3 is TGTGCCAGCAGTGAATGGGGGCAGTCCTACGAGCAGTACTTC. This codes for CASSEWGQSYEQYF.

The V and J genes are TRBV27 and TRBJ1-6; no clear D. V lost 6 bases and J lost 0, with 12 bases in between. Germline V gene sequence: CDR1 MNHEY, CDR2 SMNVEV (reference sequence). The CDR3 spans 16 residues. The CDR3, as DNA: TGTGCCAGCAGCCGCCGGGCCAGCTCCTATAATTCACCCCTCCACTTT. This translates into CASSRRASSYNSPLHF.

In its sample, this clone was seen many times. J is TRBJ2-5 and V is TRBV7-8; D is tentatively TRBD1 or TRBD2 (5 bases each). The CDR3 has 14 residues. Trimming took off 5 bases at V and 4 bases at J, with 14 bases between the two ends. Germline assignment: CDR1 SGHVS and CDR2 FQNEAQ. CDR3 protein: CASSPTDGGETQYF. Here the CDR3 DNA reads TGTGCCAGCAGCCCGACCGATGGGGGAGAGACCCAGTACTTC.

The chain carries TRBV13 and TRBJ2-7, with 10 nucleotides matching TRBD2. The CDR3 sequence is 18 residues long. Per the germline V gene, CDR1 is PRHDT and CDR2 is FYEKMQ (reference sequence). With 3 bases clipped from V and 1 base from J, the junction kept 12 bases outside the gene matches. In nucleotides, the CDR3 is TGTGCCAGCAGCTTTTCCACCTGGACTAGCGGACCTTCCTACGAGCAGTACTTC. The encoded protein is CASSFSTWTSGPSYEQYF. Drawing the rest from reference TRBV13 and TRBJ2-7, the complete variable domain is AAGVIQSPRHLIKEKRETATLKCYPIPRHDTVYWYQQGPGQDPQFLISFYEKMQSDKGSIPDRFSAQQFSDYHSELNMSSLELGDSALYFCASSFSTWTSGPSYEQYFGPGTRLTVT.

The V gene is TRBV4-2, the J gene TRBJ2-5; TRBD1 agrees at 8 bases. CDR3 size: 16 residues. Looked up from germline, CDR1 is LGHNA and CDR2 is YNFKEQ. The trim removed 1 base at V and 5 bases at J, leaving 9 bases unmatched. The CDR3 protein is CASSQGSDRVVETQYF. The CDR3 DNA follows: TGTGCCAGCAGCCAAGGATCGGACAGGGTTGTTGAGACCCAGTACTTC.

This clone was recorded once. This chain uses TRBV7-9 with TRBJ2-7; the match to TRBD1 covers 9 bases. Germline CDR1 SEHNR, CDR2 FQNEAQ (reference sequence). The CDR3 totals 16 residues. After removal of 6 bases from V and 3 bases from J, the junction contained 12 bases not matched to a gene. The CDR3 bases are TGTGCCAGCAGTATCATCCGGACAGGGGCGATCTACGAGCAGTACTTC. It encodes CASSIIRTGAIYEQYF.

The chain uses TRBV2 and TRBJ2-2, with 8 bases that match TRBD2. Trimming at V came to 6 bases and at J to 1 base, leaving 7 bases not matched to a gene. The CDR3 length is 16 residues. Germline CDR1 reads SNHLY; CDR2 reads FYNNEI. CDR3 DNA: TGTGCCAGCAGACAACGGGAGGGGCGGAACACCGGGGAGCTGTTTTTT. This sequence encodes CASRQREGRNTGELFF. Looking up the rest from reference TRBV2 and TRBJ2-2 gives the full variable domain: EPEVTQTPSHQVTQMGQEVILRCVPISNHLYFYWYRQILGQKVEFLVSFYNNEISEKSEIFDDQFSVERPDGSNFTLKIRSTKLEDSAMYFCASRQREGRNTGELFFGEGSRLTVL.

In this sample, this clone turned up many times. The chain combines TRBV5-4 with TRBJ2-7; 10 positions match TRBD1. Germline V lookup: CDR1 SGHNT, CDR2 YYREEE (reference sequence). V lost 4 bases to trimming and J lost 2 bases; unmatched junction nucleotides: 6. This CDR3 is built from 15 residues. The DNA of the CDR3 is TGTGCCAGCAGCCAAGTCGGGACAGGGGCCTACGAGCAGTACTTC. It codes for CASSQVGTGAYEQYF.

The chain employs TRBV2 and TRBJ2-2; possibly TRBD1 for D (5 bases). Germline V CDR1 and CDR2: SNHLY, FYNNEI. The CDR3 consists of 17 residues. Trimming took off 1 base at V and 6 bases at J, with 18 bases between the two ends. The CDR3 is CASSEDPPGPMAGELFF. CDR3 coding DNA: TGTGCCAGCAGTGAAGATCCCCCAGGGCCCATGGCCGGGGAGCTGTTTTTT. Full variable domain (rest looked up from reference TRBV2 and TRBJ2-2): EPEVTQTPSHQVTQMGQEVILRCVPISNHLYFYWYRQILGQKVEFLVSFYNNEISEKSEIFDDQFSVERPDGSNFTLKIRSTKLEDSAMYFCASSEDPPGPMAGELFFGEGSRLTVL.

This rearrangement joins TRBV19 to TRBJ2-1, with D hard to call. Germline V gene lookup returns CDR1 LNHDA and CDR2 SQIVND (reference sequence). The CDR3 loop spans 12 amino acids. V was cut by 1 base and J by 7 bases, with 5 bases left in between. The CDR3 here is CASSIGRNEQFF. CDR3 bases: TGTGCCAGTAGTATAGGTAGAAATGAGCAGTTCTTC. Using reference TRBV19 and TRBJ2-1 for the parts outside the CDR3, the full variable domain is DGGITQSPKYLFRKEGQNVTLSCEQNLNHDAMYWYRQDPGQGLRLIYYSQIVNDFQKGDIAEGYSVSREKKESFPLTVTSAQKNPTAFYLCASSIGRNEQFFGPGTRLTVL.

Regarding this clone: This may arise from a read error, as a much more abundant clone is one base away. The rearrangement joins TRBV20-1 to TRBJ2-5; D not resolved. The CDR3 has 11 amino acids. The V gene's germline CDR1 is DFQATT and CDR2 SNEGSKA (reference sequence). The CDR3 bases are TGCAGTGCTGCCCTTCAAGAGGCCCAGTACTTC. This codes for CSAALQEAQYF.

About this clone: This clone may be a read error of a much larger clone one base away. Other DNA sequences in this sample translate to the same CDR3. The chain links TRBV9 to TRBJ1-1; 7 positions agree with TRBD1. The CDR3 sequence is 14 residues long. The V and J ends lost 0 bases and 4 bases, in that order; junction bases with no gene match: 3. Per the germline V gene, CDR1 is SGDLS and CDR2 is YYNGEE. The DNA of the CDR3 is TGTGCCAGCAGCGTAGCAGGGGGAAGCACTGAAGCTTTCTTT. This translates into CASSVAGGSTEAFF.

V and J are TRBV11-2 and TRBJ2-7; D may be TRBD1 (5 bases). Germline V gene sequence: CDR1 SGHAT, CDR2 FQNNGV. V was clipped by 3 bases and J by 5 bases, with 14 bases between them. The CDR3 sequence is 14 residues long. The CDR3 nucleotides are TGTGCCAGCAGCTTGGCGACAGTGGTAAACGAGCAGTACTTC. Protein product: CASSLATVVNEQYF.

V gene TRBV25-1 combines with J gene TRBJ2-5; D unclear. Trimming shortened V by 7 bases and J by 4 bases, and 4 bases separated the two germline ends. This CDR3 spans 10 amino acids. Germline V CDR1 and CDR2: MGHDK, SYGVNS. This CDR3 reads CASIGETQYF. DNA of the CDR3: TGTGCCAGCATAGGAGAGACCCAGTACTTC.

The CDR3 region is CASSQDPLAGRYEQYF. CDR3 nucleotides: TGTGCCAGCAGCCAAGATCCCTTAGCGGGGCGCTACGAGCAGTACTTC. The V call is TRBV14, the J call TRBJ2-7; 8 bases match TRBD2. The CDR3 extends over 16 amino acids. Germline trimming cut 0 bases from V and 3 bases from J; bases unmatched to any gene: 7. Germline lookup yields CDR1 SGHDN and CDR2 FVKESK. The variable domain in full, with the rest retrieved from reference TRBV14 and TRBJ2-7, is EAGVTQFPSHSVIEKGQTVTLRCDPISGHDNLYWYRRVMGKEIKFLLHFVKESKQDESGMPNNRFLAERTGGTYSTLKVQPAELEDSGVYFCASSQDPLAGRYEQYFGPGTRLTVT.

The chain recombines TRBV19 with TRBJ2-5; a possible D gene is TRBD1 (5 bases). The germline gives CDR1 LNHDA, CDR2 SQIVND (reference sequence). The CDR3 has 16 residues. V lost 5 bases and J lost 1, with 17 bases in between. CDR3 in DNA: TGTGCCAGTAGTCCCCGACAGTCTTTTGCCCAAGAGACCCAGTACTTC. It encodes CASSPRQSFAQETQYF.

The genes are TRBV28 and TRBJ1-1, with D maybe TRBD1 (6 bases). CDR1 MDHEN and CDR2 SYDVKM come from the germline V gene. The CDR3 sequence is 15 residues long. Trimming pared 3 bases from V and 3 bases from J, leaving 14 bases between. CDR3 protein: CASSLGYRDYTEAFF. CDR3 DNA: TGTGCCAGCAGTTTGGGTTACAGGGATTACACTGAAGCTTTCTTT.

The J gene is TRBJ1-2, the V gene TRBV4-2; D is unclear. Germline V gives CDR1 LGHNA, CDR2 YNFKEQ. The CDR3 sequence is 12 residues long. The V end lost 5 bases, the J end lost 8 bases, and 12 bases lay between the germline ends. In nucleotides, the CDR3 is TGTGCCAGCAGCTTAGACCATTTCGGCTACACCTTC. Translation gives CASSLDHFGYTF.

This clone was observed a single time. CDR3 sequence: CASSLEEGYEQYF. As DNA, the CDR3 is TGTGCCAGCAGCTTGGAAGAGGGCTACGAGCAGTACTTC. This chain links TRBV5-5 with TRBJ2-7; possible D gene TRBD2, 5 bases. Germline CDR1 reads SGHKS; CDR2 reads YYEKEE (reference sequence). The V end was cut by 0 bases, the J end by 3 bases, with 7 bases between. The CDR3 consists of 13 residues.

V and J are TRBV25-1 and TRBJ2-6; 9 bases are shared with TRBD2. V shed 4 bases and J 2 bases; nucleotides not matched to a gene: 9. Germline CDR1 MGHDK, CDR2 SYGVNS. This CDR3 region has 18 residues. The CDR3 region is CASSGSAGGQPGANVLTF. The DNA of the CDR3 is TGTGCCAGCAGTGGTTCGGCGGGAGGGCAACCTGGGGCCAACGTCCTGACTTTC.

This clone was counted a few times. The chain has TRBV6-4 and TRBJ2-3, with 7 bases aligning to TRBD2. Germline V lookup: CDR1 MRHNA, CDR2 SNTAGT. This CDR3 comprises 15 residues. V lost 4 bases to trimming and J lost 3 bases; unmatched junction nucleotides: 7. The chain's CDR3 is CASSAGLGGTDTQYF. The CDR3 DNA reads as TGTGCCAGCAGTGCCGGACTAGGTGGGACAGATACGCAGTATTTT.

The chain carries TRBV7-8 and TRBJ1-1; possible D gene TRBD1, 5 bases. Per germline, CDR1 SGHVS and CDR2 FQNEAQ. The CDR3 contains 13 residues. Trimming removed 6 bases from V and 7 bases from J, with 15 bases in between. The CDR3 bases are TGTGCCAGCAGAACGGGACGAGTGGATGAAGCTTTCTTT. Protein: CASRTGRVDEAFF.

This clone was counted a few times. This rearrangement joins TRBV5-6 to TRBJ1-2; no definite D call. The CDR3 covers 14 residues. Germline CDR1 SGHDT, CDR2 YYEEEE. The V end was cut by 0 bases, the J end by 5 bases, with 11 bases between. CDR3 amino acids: CASSLDGSPYGYTF. The CDR3 DNA follows: TGTGCCAGCAGCTTGGACGGGTCCCCTTATGGCTACACCTTC.

V usage is TRBV6-1 and J usage is TRBJ1-2; D perhaps matches TRBD1 (6 bases). This CDR3 has 17 residues. Per germline, CDR1 MNHNS and CDR2 SASEGT. Trimming shortened V by 1 base and J by 7 bases, and 22 bases separated the two germline ends. The CDR3 reads CASSEEGVGGRRGGYTF. The CDR3 DNA sequence: TGTGCCAGCAGTGAAGAGGGGGTTGGGGGCAGGAGAGGTGGCTACACCTTC.

The V and J genes are TRBV25-1 and TRBJ2-2; no firm D call. The germline CDR1 and CDR2 sequences are MGHDK and SYGVNS. This CDR3 region has 13 residues. V was trimmed by 4 bases and J by 4 bases, leaving 7 bases between them. CDR3 in DNA: TGTGCCAGCAGTGGACGTCGCACCGGGGAGCTGTTTTTT. This encodes CASSGRRTGELFF.

The genes are TRBV5-1 and TRBJ2-5, with unresolved D. V was shortened by 0 bases and J by 3 bases, with 6 bases between the two germline ends. The germline V gene has CDR1 SGHRS and CDR2 YFSETQ. This CDR3 has 13 amino acids. The CDR3 coding sequence is TGCGCCAGCAGCTTGGACACAAAAGAGACCCAGTACTTC. Translated: CASSLDTKETQYF.

Of note for this clone: The sample holds other DNA sequences that translate to the same CDR3. The CDR3 protein is CASSLRYSNQPQHF. The CDR3 region has the DNA TGTGCCAGCAGCTTGCGATATAGCAATCAGCCCCAGCATTTT. The chain joins TRBV5-6 to TRBJ1-5, with D uncertain. CDR1 and CDR2 (germline): SGHDT, YYEEEE. V dropped 1 base and J dropped 0 bases, with 5 bases sitting between them. The length of the CDR3 is 14 residues.

J is TRBJ2-5 and V is TRBV2; 10 positions match TRBD2. V lost 2 bases and J lost 6; bases outside the gene matches: 3. There are 14 residues in the CDR3. From germline, CDR1 is SNHLY and CDR2 FYNNEI. The CDR3 sequence is CASSELAGEQTQYF. The CDR3 DNA is TGTGCCAGCAGTGAACTAGCGGGAGAGCAGACCCAGTACTTC.

V and J are TRBV10-3 and TRBJ2-1; TRBD2 matches 8 bases. Per germline, CDR1 ENHRY and CDR2 SYGVKD. The CDR3 runs to 15 residues. The V gene end was trimmed by 1 base and the J gene end by 7 bases; junction bases not matched to a gene: 6. The CDR3 region has the DNA TGTGCCATCAGTGAGTTTCCAGCGGGAGCAAATGAGCAGTTCTTC. Translating gives CAISEFPAGANEQFF.